The 17 T cell receptor beta chains reported below all come from one sample, sequenced in a study of graft-versus-host responses after intestinal transplantation. No antigens are known for them. Using immunoSEQ multiplex PCR, the repertoire was profiled, and TCRdb retains in-frame clones only, with some absent. The repertoire consists of tens of thousands of clones, with more than 75% occurring once and the leading ten covering more than 7%. Sequenced here: unstimulated CD8+ T cells sorted from spleen or lymph node cells, sampled before transplant. These receptor sequences come from a human donor who was the organ donor for an intestinal transplant.

The chain couples TRBV28 to TRBJ1-1; unclear D gene. Germline lookup yields CDR1 MDHEN and CDR2 SYDVKM. CDR3 length: 15 residues. The V end lost 5 bases, the J end lost 0 bases, and 13 bases lay between the germline ends. CDR3: CASSQDTVMNTEAFF. CDR3 coding DNA: TGTGCCAGCAGTCAAGACACGGTCATGAACACTGAAGCTTTCTTT.

The chain employs TRBV5-1 and TRBJ1-1, with D unclear. This CDR3 has 15 residues. V was shortened by 1 base and J by 2 bases, with 12 bases between the two germline ends. Germline-derived CDR1 and CDR2 are SGHRS and YFSETQ. This CDR3 reads CASSLIWGPNTEAFF. CDR3 nucleotide sequence: TGCGCCAGCAGCTTGATCTGGGGTCCAAACACTGAAGCTTTCTTT.

The chain links TRBV27 to TRBJ2-6; a possible D gene is TRBD2 (6 bases). This CDR3 has 16 amino acids. The germline V gene encodes CDR1 MNHEY and CDR2 SMNVEV (reference sequence). V gave up 6 bases and J gave up 0 bases, with 12 bases separating them. The CDR3 nucleotides are TGTGCCAGCAGCTTGGGGGGAACCTCTGGGGCCAACGTCCTGACTTTC. Amino acids: CASSLGGTSGANVLTF.

J is TRBJ1-5 and V is TRBV5-4; D gene unclear. Trimming removed 2 bases from V and 0 bases from J, with 12 bases in between. This CDR3 is built from 16 residues. CDR1 is SGHNT, CDR2 YYREEE, per germline (reference sequence). The CDR3 protein is CASSFQTDDSNQPQHF. The CDR3 DNA reads as TGTGCCAGCAGCTTTCAGACTGATGATAGCAATCAGCCCCAGCATTTT.

The V gene is TRBV27, the J gene TRBJ1-2, with TRBD1 as a possible D gene (6 bases). Germline values: CDR1 MNHEY, CDR2 SMNVEV (reference sequence). V lost 1 base to trimming and J lost 2 bases, with 17 bases between them. This CDR3 is built from 17 residues. The DNA for the CDR3 is TGTGCCAGCAGTTTATTTGGGGGCTCCTCCTCGAACTATGGCTACACCTTC. Translated, it gives CASSLFGGSSSNYGYTF.

This chain links TRBV27 with TRBJ1-1, with D possibly being TRBD1 (6 bases). The germline V gene has CDR1 MNHEY and CDR2 SMNVEV (reference sequence). The V end was cut by 7 bases, the J end by 5 bases, with 14 bases between. The CDR3 length is 13 residues. CDR3 nucleotides: TGTGCCAGCACGGGGGGCTGGGGTACTGAAGCTTTCTTT. This translates into CASTGGWGTEAFF.

The chain joins TRBV6-5 to TRBJ1-1; D may be TRBD1 (5 bases). The V gene lost 0 bases and the J gene lost 1 base, with 9 bases spanning the gap. There are 15 residues in the CDR3. Germline CDR1 is MNHEY and CDR2 is SVGAGI. CDR3 DNA: TGTGCCAGCAGTTACTCGCCGGGGACGAACACTGAAGCTTTCTTT. The encoded protein is CASSYSPGTNTEAFF.

This clone was seen just once. The rearrangement uses TRBV6-1 and TRBJ2-1; 7 nucleotides align to TRBD2. Germline V gene lookup returns CDR1 MNHNS and CDR2 SASEGT. Losses at the gene ends were 3 bases for V and 15 bases for J; bases not matched to a gene: 8. This CDR3 is built from 12 residues. As DNA, the CDR3 is TGTGCCAGCAGTGATGGCGGGGGAGATACGTTCTTC. This translates into CASSDGGGDTFF.

This chain connects TRBV13 to TRBJ2-7; no clear D. V lost 8 bases, J lost 7 bases, and 12 bases lay in between. The CDR3 spans 11 residues. Germline-derived CDR1 and CDR2 are PRHDT and FYEKMQ (reference sequence). In DNA form, the CDR3 reads TGTGCCAGCGGCCTCGGATTGGAGCAGTACTTC. Its translation: CASGLGLEQYF.

Concerning this clone itself: This CDR3 is also generated by other DNA sequences in the sample. This chain links TRBV28 with TRBJ1-3; D might be TRBD1 (6 bases). The CDR3 contains 14 residues. Germline lookup yields CDR1 MDHEN and CDR2 SYDVKM. The V end lost 3 bases, the J end lost 4 bases, and 10 bases lay between the germline ends. The CDR3 loop is CASSFTGAGNTIYF. CDR3 coding DNA: TGTGCCAGCAGTTTTACGGGGGCCGGAAACACCATATATTTT.

The V call is TRBV4-1, the J call TRBJ2-1, with D hard to call. The germline V and J ends were trimmed by 3 bases and 0 bases, with 12 bases remaining between them. The V gene's germline CDR1 is MGHRA and CDR2 YSYEKL. The CDR3 has 16 residues. CDR3 in DNA: TGCGCCAGCAGCCACCTTCTTGGAGACTCCTACAATGAGCAGTTCTTC. This codes for CASSHLLGDSYNEQFF.

The chain combines TRBV5-1 with TRBJ2-7; D gene unclear. Trimming removed 0 bases at V and 0 bases at J, with 7 bases between. Germline-derived CDR1 and CDR2 are SGHRS and YFSETQ. CDR3 length equals 14 residues. The CDR3 DNA reads TGCGCCAGCAGCTTGGTGCAGAGCTCCTACGAGCAGTACTTC. It codes for CASSLVQSSYEQYF.

The CDR3 reads CASSPSLAASYNEQFF. The DNA of the CDR3 is TGCGCCAGCAGCCCGTCCCTAGCGGCCTCCTACAATGAGCAGTTCTTC. The chain has TRBV4-1 and TRBJ2-1, with 7 bases fitting TRBD2. Germline V gene lookup returns CDR1 MGHRA and CDR2 YSYEKL. The length of the CDR3 is 16 residues. The V and J ends lost 4 bases and 0 bases, in that order; junction bases with no gene match: 6.

The rearrangement joins TRBV7-9 to TRBJ2-7; 7 nucleotides agree with TRBD1. CDR3 length: 13 residues. V was clipped by 5 bases and J by 3 bases; unmatched bases: 4. In germline, CDR1 is SEHNR, CDR2 FQNEAQ (reference sequence). The CDR3 spells CASSLGQFYEQYF. The CDR3 DNA sequence: TGTGCCAGCAGCCTGGGACAGTTCTACGAGCAGTACTTC.

This clone has just one count. The same CDR3 is also encoded by other DNA sequences in this sample. The V gene is TRBV6-5, the J gene TRBJ2-6; D uncertain. The germline V gene has CDR1 MNHEY and CDR2 SVGAGI. The germline V and J ends were trimmed by 0 bases and 0 bases, with 0 bases remaining between them. The CDR3 spans 14 residues. The CDR3 loop reads CASSYSSGANVLTF. CDR3 DNA: TGTGCCAGCAGTTACTCCTCTGGGGCCAACGTCCTGACTTTC.

This clone has a handful of counts. The genes are TRBV5-6 and TRBJ1-1; no reliable D call. This CDR3 contains 14 residues. CDR1 is SGHDT, CDR2 YYEEEE, per germline. Trimming cost V 1 base and J 0 bases, with 7 bases left between them. The CDR3 DNA reads TGTGCCAGCAGCTTGTTACGAATGAACACTGAAGCTTTCTTT. This sequence encodes CASSLLRMNTEAFF. Supplemented by reference TRBV5-6 and TRBJ1-1, the full variable domain reads DAGVTQSPTHLIKTRGQQVTLRCSPKSGHDTVSWYQQALGQGPQFIFQYYEEEERQRGNFPDRFSGHQFPNYSSELNVNALLLGDSALYLCASSLLRMNTEAFFGQGTRLTVV.

The gene calls are TRBV27 and TRBJ2-1; 9 positions match TRBD2. V shed 0 bases and J 4 bases; nucleotides not matched to a gene: 7. From germline, CDR1 is MNHEY and CDR2 SMNVEV (reference sequence). The CDR3 is 17 residues long. DNA for the CDR3: TGTGCCAGCAGTTTATCTGCCTGGCTAGCGGGGTACAATGAGCAGTTCTTC. This translates into CASSLSAWLAGYNEQFF.